The sequence of this T cell receptor (beta chain) was determined in a study of blood T cell repertoires in COVID-19. The overall study: Sites across the United States, Italy and Spain contributed samples from acute and convalescent COVID-19. In each case, the material was cDNA or gDNA derived from T cells, B-cell-depleted T cells, or PBMCs.

The Seattle patients, enrolled during active infection, were followed longitudinally. CDR1 SGHTA and CDR2 FQGTGA come from the germline V gene. V lost 0 bases and J lost 0, with 12 bases in between. The CDR3 is made up of 17 amino acids. Per the original data handling: For nucleated cells, counts were estimated from reference gene primer amplification. Method: immunoSEQ multiplex PCR; TCRdb's copy keeps in-frame clones and lacks some. V and J calls and clone size are those listed in that table; D and trimming were worked out from the DNA. The repertoire holds 330,000 or so clones, with roughly 87% as singletons.

The sample taken for sequencing was peripheral blood. The rearrangement links TRBV7-3 to TRBJ2-4; TRBD1 is a possible D gene (5 bases). This sequence was found in a man aged 30 to 39 with COVID-19, enrolled during active disease. The CDR3 protein is CASSLTYIGAAKNIQYF. DNA for the CDR3: TGTGCCAGCAGCTTAACTTATATAGGGGCAGCCAAAAACATTCAGTACTTC.